Here is one T cell receptor beta chain with its context. As yet, its antigen is unknown. The read gets to within 3 residues of the CDR3 end, and the germline J gene fills in the rest. This sample is drawn from a study of T cells in women clearing cervical HPV infection. Whole-study results and caveats: CIN3+ cases had significantly higher TCR richness than controls; evenness did not differ.

Generated by immunoSEQ multiplex PCR, the TCRdb table keeps only in-frame clones and is missing some. Recorded here are roughly 20,000 clones; the top ten clones represent approximately 3%. V gave up 4 bases and J gave up 2 bases; unmatched junction bases: 6. The CDR3 has 16 residues. Germline V CDR1 and CDR2: MNHNS, SASEGT. The rearrangement uses TRBV6-1 and TRBJ2-7; 12 bases map to TRBD2. The receptor was derived from a woman aged 18-70 years with a cervical HPV16 infection that either progressed to CIN3+ or cleared (not recorded which). The specimen sequenced was blood buffy coat. The CDR3 sequence: CASSVTSGGYTYEQYF. The sequenced CDR3 bases are TGTGCCAGCAGTGTGACTAGCGGGGGCTATACCTACGAG.